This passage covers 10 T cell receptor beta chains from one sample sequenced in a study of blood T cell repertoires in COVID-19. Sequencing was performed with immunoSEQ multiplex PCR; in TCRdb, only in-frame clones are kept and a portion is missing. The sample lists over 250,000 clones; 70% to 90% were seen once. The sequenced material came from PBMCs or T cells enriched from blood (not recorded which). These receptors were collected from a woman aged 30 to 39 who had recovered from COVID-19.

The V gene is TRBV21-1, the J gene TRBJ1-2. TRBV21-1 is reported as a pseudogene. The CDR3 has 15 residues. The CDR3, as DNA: TGTGCCAGCATCGCGTTCGCGGGAGCTAACTATGGCTACACCTTC. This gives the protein CASIAFAGANYGYTF.

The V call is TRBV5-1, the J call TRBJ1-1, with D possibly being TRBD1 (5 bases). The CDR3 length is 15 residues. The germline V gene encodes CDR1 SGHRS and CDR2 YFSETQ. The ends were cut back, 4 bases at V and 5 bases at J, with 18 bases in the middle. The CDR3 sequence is CASSQITDAGTEAFF. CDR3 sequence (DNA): TGCGCCAGCAGCCAAATCACAGACGCAGGGACTGAAGCTTTCTTT.

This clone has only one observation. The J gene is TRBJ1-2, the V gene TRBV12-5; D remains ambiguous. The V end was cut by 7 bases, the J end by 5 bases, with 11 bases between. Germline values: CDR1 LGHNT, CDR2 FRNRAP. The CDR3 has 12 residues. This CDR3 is CASARGAYGYTF. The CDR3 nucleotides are TGTGCTAGTGCCCGGGGAGCATATGGCTACACCTTC. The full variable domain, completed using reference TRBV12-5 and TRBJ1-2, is DARVTQTPRHKVTEMGQEVTMRCQPILGHNTVFWYRQTMMQGLELLAYFRNRAPLDDSGMPKDRFSAEMPDATLATLKIQPSEPRDSAVYFCASARGAYGYTFGSGTRLTVV.

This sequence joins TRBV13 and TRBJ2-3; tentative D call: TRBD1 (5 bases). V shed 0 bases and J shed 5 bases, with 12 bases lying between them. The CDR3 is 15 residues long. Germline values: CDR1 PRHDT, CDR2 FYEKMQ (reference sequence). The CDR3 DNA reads TGTGCCAGCAGCTTAGGCCCGAGGACACAAGATACGCAGTATTTT. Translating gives CASSLGPRTQDTQYF.

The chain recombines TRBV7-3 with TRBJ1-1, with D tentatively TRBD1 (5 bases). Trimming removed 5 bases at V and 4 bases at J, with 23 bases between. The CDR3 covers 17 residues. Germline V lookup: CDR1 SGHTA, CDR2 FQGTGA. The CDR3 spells CASSDKMGGLNLTEAFF. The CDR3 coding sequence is TGTGCCAGCAGCGACAAAATGGGGGGATTGAATCTCACTGAAGCTTTCTTT.

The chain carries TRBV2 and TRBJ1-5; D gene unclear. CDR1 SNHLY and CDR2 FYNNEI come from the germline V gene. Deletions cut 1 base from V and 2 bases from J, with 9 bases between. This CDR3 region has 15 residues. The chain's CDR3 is CASSEGGFRNQPQHF. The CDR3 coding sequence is TGTGCCAGCAGTGAAGGCGGGTTTCGCAATCAGCCCCAGCATTTT.

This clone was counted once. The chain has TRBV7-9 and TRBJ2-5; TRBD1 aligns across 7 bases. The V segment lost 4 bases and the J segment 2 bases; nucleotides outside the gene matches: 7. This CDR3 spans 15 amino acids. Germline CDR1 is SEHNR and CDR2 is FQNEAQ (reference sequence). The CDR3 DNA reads TGTGCCAGCAGCTCAAGGGACAGCGCACAAGAGACCCAGTACTTC. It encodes CASSSRDSAQETQYF.

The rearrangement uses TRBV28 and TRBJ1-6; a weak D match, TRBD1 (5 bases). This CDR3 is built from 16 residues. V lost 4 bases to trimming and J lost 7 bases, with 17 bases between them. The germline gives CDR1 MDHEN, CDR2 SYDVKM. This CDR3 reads CASSWAPGLGNSPLHF. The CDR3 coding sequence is TGTGCCAGCAGTTGGGCCCCGGGACTCGGGAATTCACCCCTCCACTTT.

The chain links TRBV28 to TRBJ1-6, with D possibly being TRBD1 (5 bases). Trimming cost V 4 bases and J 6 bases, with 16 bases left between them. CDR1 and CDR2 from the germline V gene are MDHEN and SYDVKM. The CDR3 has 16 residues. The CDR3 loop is CASSSHPDSFNSPLHF. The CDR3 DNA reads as TGTGCCAGCAGTTCCCACCCCGACAGCTTTAATTCACCCCTCCACTTT.

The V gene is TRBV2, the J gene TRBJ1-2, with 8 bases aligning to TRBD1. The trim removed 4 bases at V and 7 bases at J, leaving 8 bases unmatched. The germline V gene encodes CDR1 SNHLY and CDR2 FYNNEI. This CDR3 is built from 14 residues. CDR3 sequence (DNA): TGTGCCAGCAGTGTCCCAGGGGGCGAGGGTGGCTACACCTTC. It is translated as CASSVPGGEGGYTF.